This T cell receptor beta chain was observed in a study of neurological immune-mediated disorders. Findings and caveats of the study: HTLV-1-associated myelopathy had the most TCR clonal expansion, whereas multiple sclerosis had the least (lower than in healthy controls).

Regarding time point: longitudinal time-point 2. Each TCR transcript was tagged with a 10-nucleotide random UMI during 5'RACE. One entry per CDR3 protein, called by TCRdb with MiXCR from the 5' RACE reads. The sample lists approximately 85,000 distinct CDR3 sequences, less than 15% seen once, with roughly 4.8% in the top ten. This clonotype was recorded at least ten times. Its cognate antigen is unknown. This CDR3 is built from 13 residues. V dropped 3 bases and J dropped 6; count of bases not matched to a gene: 1. The clonotype comes from a female donor with HTLV-1-associated myelopathy (HAM/TSP). The chain combines TRBV12-3 or TRBV12-4 with TRBJ2-2; 7 bases are shared with TRBD2. The sample comprised PBMCs. The CDR3 protein is CASSLGGAGELFF. CDR3 DNA sequence: TGTGCCAGCAGTTTGGGGGGGGCCGGGGAGCTGTTTTTT.